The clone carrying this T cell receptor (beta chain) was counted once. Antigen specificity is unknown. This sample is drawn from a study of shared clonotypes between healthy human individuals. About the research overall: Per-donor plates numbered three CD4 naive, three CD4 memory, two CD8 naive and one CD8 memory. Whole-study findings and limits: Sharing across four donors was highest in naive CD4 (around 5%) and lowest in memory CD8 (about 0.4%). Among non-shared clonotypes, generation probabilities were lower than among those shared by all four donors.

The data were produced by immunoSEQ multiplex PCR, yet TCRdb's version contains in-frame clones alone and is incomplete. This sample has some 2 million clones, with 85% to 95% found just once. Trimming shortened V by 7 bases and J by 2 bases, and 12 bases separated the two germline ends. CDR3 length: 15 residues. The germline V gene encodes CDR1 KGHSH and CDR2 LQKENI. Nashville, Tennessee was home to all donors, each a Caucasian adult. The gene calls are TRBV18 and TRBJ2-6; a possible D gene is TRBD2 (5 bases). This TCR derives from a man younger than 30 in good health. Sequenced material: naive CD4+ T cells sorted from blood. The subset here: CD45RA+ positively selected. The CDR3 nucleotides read TGTGCCAGCTTTCAAGCGGAAACTGGGGCCAACGTCCTGACTTTC. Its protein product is CASFQAETGANVLTF.